This T cell receptor beta chain was sequenced for a study of radiation and T cells in renal cell carcinoma. Study information: Nephrectomy followed 15 Gy stereotactic body radiation by 4 weeks. Points from the study as a whole: No pretreatment tumor biopsies were available for baseline clonotypes. From baseline, blood top tumor clonotypes peaked at 2 weeks post-radiation.

Repertoires were generated with immunoSEQ multiplex PCR, while TCRdb's copy carries only in-frame clones and drops some. The repertoire consists of about 140,000 clones, with 75% to 90% occurring once and the leading ten covering approximately 24%. The germline CDR1 and CDR2 sequences are SGHAT and FQNNGV. V dropped 7 bases and J dropped 7 bases, with 13 bases sitting between them. This CDR3 comprises 12 residues. Note on this clone: Its antigen is undetermined.

The time point is: baseline pretreatment blood. Indicated treatment: 15 Gy SBRT to primary tumor, nephrectomy 4 weeks later. After SBRT, blood was collected at 2 and 4 weeks, plus baseline. The receptor was derived from a woman between 50 and 59 years old with renal cell carcinoma. The sequenced sample was blood, obtained from a patient whose treatment included radiotherapy and nephrectomy. V is TRBV11-2 and J is TRBJ1-2, with D possibly matching TRBD1 (6 bases). DNA for the CDR3: TGTGCCAGCACCACGGGGGGGGCTGGCTACACCTTC. Translated: CASTTGGAGYTF.